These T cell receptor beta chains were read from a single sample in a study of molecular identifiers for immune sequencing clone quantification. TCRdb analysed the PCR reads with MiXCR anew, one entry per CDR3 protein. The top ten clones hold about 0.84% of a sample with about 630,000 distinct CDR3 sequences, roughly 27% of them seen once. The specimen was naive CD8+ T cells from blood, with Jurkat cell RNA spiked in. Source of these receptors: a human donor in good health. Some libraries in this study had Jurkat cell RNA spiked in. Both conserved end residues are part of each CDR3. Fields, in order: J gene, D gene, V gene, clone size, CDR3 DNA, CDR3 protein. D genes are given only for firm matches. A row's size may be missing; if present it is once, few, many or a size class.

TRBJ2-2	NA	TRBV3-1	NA	TGTGCCAGCAGCCAAGACCTTAGAGGGGACCACACCGGGGAGCTGTTTTTT	CASSQDLRGDHTGELFF
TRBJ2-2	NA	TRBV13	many	TGTGCCAGCAGCTTAAATCTGGCCGGGGAGCTGTTTTTT	CASSLNLAGELFF
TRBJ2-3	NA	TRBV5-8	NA	TGTGCCAGCAGCTTGGAAAGGGGCACGCAGTATTTT	CASSLERGTQYF
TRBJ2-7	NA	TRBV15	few	TGTGCCACCAGCGAGTCTATCCTCTACGAGCAGTACTTC	CATSESILYEQYF
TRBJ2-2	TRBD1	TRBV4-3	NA	TGCGCCAGCAGCGTTCCGGGACAGGGTTTCGGGGAGCTGTTTTTT	CASSVPGQGFGELFF
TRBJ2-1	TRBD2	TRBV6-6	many	TGTGCCAGCAGTTACTCGAAATTCGGCGGGAGGGACAATGAGCAGTTCTTC	CASSYSKFGGRDNEQFF
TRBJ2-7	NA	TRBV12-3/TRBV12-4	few	TGTGCCAGCAGCATGGGGAGGAACAGCTACGAGCAGTACTTC	CASSMGRNSYEQYF
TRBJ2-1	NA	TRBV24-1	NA	TGTGCCACCAGTGATTTGCCCCGGTCCACTTACTACAATGAGCAGTTCTTC	CATSDLPRSTYYNEQFF
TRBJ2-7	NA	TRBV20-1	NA	TGCAGTGCTAGAGCTGTATTTGGCGTCAGCTCCTACGAGCAGTACTTC	CSARAVFGVSSYEQYF
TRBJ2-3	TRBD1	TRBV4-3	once	TGCGCCAGCAGCCAAGAGGGACAGCTTAGCACAGCTCCGCAGTATTTT	CASSQEGQLSTAPQYF
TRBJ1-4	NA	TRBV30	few	TGTGCCTGGAGTCCGACAGCAACGCGGGTGTTAAGTGAAAAACTGTTTTTT	CAWSPTATRVLSEKLFF
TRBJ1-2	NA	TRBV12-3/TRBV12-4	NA	TGTGCCAGCAGTTTAGGGCCCACCAAAACCAGGGGCTACACCTTC	CASSLGPTKTRGYTF
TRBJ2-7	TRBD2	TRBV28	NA	TGTGCCAGCAGTTGGACTAGCGTCTACGAGCAGTACTTC	CASSWTSVYEQYF
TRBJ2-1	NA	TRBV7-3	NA	TGTGCCAGCAGCTTAGGTGACTTCCCCATGAATGAGCAGTTCTTC	CASSLGDFPMNEQFF
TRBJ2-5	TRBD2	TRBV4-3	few	TGCGCCAGCAGCCAAGATGGACTAGCAAAAGAGACCCAGTACTTC	CASSQDGLAKETQYF
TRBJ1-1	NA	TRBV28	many	TGTGCCAGCAGTTTAACGGGGTACACTGAAGCTTTCTTT	CASSLTGYTEAFF
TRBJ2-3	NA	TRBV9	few	TGTGCCAGCAGCGTAGCGGTGGGGGGAGCAGATACGCAGTATTTT	CASSVAVGGADTQYF
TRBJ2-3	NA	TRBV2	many	TGTGCCAGCAGCGAAGGCCCAGCGGAACTTACAGATACGCAGTATTTT	CASSEGPAELTDTQYF
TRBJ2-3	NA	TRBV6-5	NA	TGTGCCAGCAGTTACACGAAAACAGGGGGGGCAGATACGCAGTATTTT	CASSYTKTGGADTQYF
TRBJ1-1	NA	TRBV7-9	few	TGTGCCAGCAGCCAATTACTGGACTCCGCCGGTGAAGCTTTCTTT	CASSQLLDSAGEAFF
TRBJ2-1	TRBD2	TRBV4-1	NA	TGCGCCAGCAGCCGCGTAGGGAGGGATGAGCAGTTCTTC	CASSRVGRDEQFF
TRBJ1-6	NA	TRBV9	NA	TGTGCCAGCAGCGAGGAGACAAAGGGATCACCCCTCCACTTT	CASSEETKGSPLHF
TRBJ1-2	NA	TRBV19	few	TGTGCCAGTAGTATTGGGGCGGGTAACTATGGCTACACCTTC	CASSIGAGNYGYTF
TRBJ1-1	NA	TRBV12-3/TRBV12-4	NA	TGTGCCAGCAGTTTCTGGGACACTGAAGTTTTCTTT	CASSFWDTEVFF
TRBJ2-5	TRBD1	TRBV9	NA	TGTGCCAGCAGCGTAGGTGACAGGGGGTTACAAGAGACCCAGTACTTC	CASSVGDRGLQETQYF
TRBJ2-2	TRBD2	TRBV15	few	TGTGCCACCAGCAGTCCTAGCGGGACTACCACCGGGGAGCTGTTTTTT	CATSSPSGTTTGELFF
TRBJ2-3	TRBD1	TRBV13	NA	TGTGCCAGCAGCTCGCCAGTGCCGGACAGGGGGAGTGGGGCAGATACGCAGTATTTT	CASSSPVPDRGSGADTQYF
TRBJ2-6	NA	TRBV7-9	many	TGTGCCAGCAGCTATAATCCCCAGAGCTCTGGGGCCAACGTCCTGACTTTC	CASSYNPQSSGANVLTF
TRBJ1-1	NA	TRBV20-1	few	TGCAGTGCTAGAGATCTTGGACAGTCGAACACTGAAGCTTTCTTT	CSARDLGQSNTEAFF
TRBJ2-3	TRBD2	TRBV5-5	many	TGTGCCAGCAGCGAGCTAGCGGGAGTGCCAGATACGCAGTATTTT	CASSELAGVPDTQYF
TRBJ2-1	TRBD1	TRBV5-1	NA	TGCGCCAGCAGCGAGGGACAGTCCAGCTCCTACAATGAGCAGTTCTTC	CASSEGQSSSYNEQFF
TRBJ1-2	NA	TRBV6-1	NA	TGTGCCAGCAGGGAAGATTTCTATGGCTACACCTTC	CASREDFYGYTF
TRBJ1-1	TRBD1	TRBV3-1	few	TGTGCCAGCAGCCCCCTCGAGGGACAGTCTCTACTGGGGGCTTTCTTT	CASSPLEGQSLLGAFF
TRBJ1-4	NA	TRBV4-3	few	TGCGCCAGCAGCCAAGTTAGTGTGGGGGAAAAACTGTTTTTT	CASSQVSVGEKLFF
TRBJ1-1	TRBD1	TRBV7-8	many	TGTGCCAGCACAGACAGGGTCACTGAAGCTTTCTTT	CASTDRVTEAFF
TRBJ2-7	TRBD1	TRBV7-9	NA	TGTGCCAGCAGCCCACCGGGACAGCAGTCCTACGAGCAGTACTTC	CASSPPGQQSYEQYF
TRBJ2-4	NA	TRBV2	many	TGTGCCAGCAGTGAAACGCGGCAAGCGGCCAAAAACATTCAGTACTTC	CASSETRQAAKNIQYF
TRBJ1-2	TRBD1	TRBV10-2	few	TGCGCCAGCAGCTGGGACAGGGGGCAGGATGGCTACACCTTC	CASSWDRGQDGYTF
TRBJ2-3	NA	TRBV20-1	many	TGCAGTGCTAGTCGTCCGGCAGCAAGTGCAGATACGCAGTATTTT	CSASRPAASADTQYF
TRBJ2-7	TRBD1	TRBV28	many	TGTGCCAGCAGTCCCCGGACAGGGTTGAAGGAGCAGTACTTC	CASSPRTGLKEQYF
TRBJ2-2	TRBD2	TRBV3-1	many	TGTGCCAGCAGCCAAGAAACAGCGGGGGGCCCAGCCGGGGAGCTGTTTTTT	CASSQETAGGPAGELFF
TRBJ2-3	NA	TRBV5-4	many	TGTGCCAGCAGCTTTAAGCGCGGGGATAGCACAGATACGCAGTATTTT	CASSFKRGDSTDTQYF
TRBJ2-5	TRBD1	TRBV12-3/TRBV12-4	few	TGTGCCAGCAGCCAGAGGACAGGGTACCAAGAGACCCAGTACTTC	CASSQRTGYQETQYF
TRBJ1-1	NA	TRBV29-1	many	TGCAGCGTTGAAGGACAGGCCAGTAACACTGAAGCTTTCTTT	CSVEGQASNTEAFF
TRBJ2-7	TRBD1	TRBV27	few	TGTGCCAGCAGTTTGGACAGGAAAAACTACGAGCAGTACTTC	CASSLDRKNYEQYF
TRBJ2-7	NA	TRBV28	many	TGTGCCAGCAGTTCCTACGGGAAGAGCGAGCAGTACTTC	CASSSYGKSEQYF